The entry below describes one T cell receptor beta chain. The data stem from a study of blood T cell repertoires in COVID-19. Looking at the study overall: Acute and convalescent COVID-19 samples came from the United States, Italy and Spain. The analysed material was cDNA or gDNA that came from T cells, B-cell-depleted T cells, or PBMCs.

As originally analysed: Amplification of reference gene primers was used by the study to estimate nucleated cell counts. Only in-frame clones appear in the TCRdb table, and some are missing; sequencing was by immunoSEQ multiplex PCR. V and J calls plus clone size are reproduced from that table; the DNA served to infer D and trimming. The profile shows 150,000 to 200,000 clones, around 80% of them singletons. The CDR3 is 13 amino acids. The germline V gene encodes CDR1 MDHEN and CDR2 SYDVKM. Trimming stripped 3 bases from V and 3 bases from J, with 6 bases between. The V gene is TRBV28, the J gene TRBJ1-3; D call uncertain. Sequences were obtained from peripheral blood. This sequence originates from a woman in her 70s with COVID-19, enrolled during active disease. Written as DNA, the CDR3 is TGTGCCAGCAGTTTCAGGTTTGGAAACACCATATATTTT. Translation gives CASSFRFGNTIYF.